This T cell receptor beta chain originates from a study of spatial heterogeneity in lung cancer (dated by TCRdb to about 2019). Background for the entire study: More beta-chain than alpha-chain transcripts were consistently detected, likely reflecting higher beta-chain transcript abundance. In tumor regions, TCR transcript counts showed a strong correlation with a T cell transcriptional module score derived from matched bulk RNA-seq. In the raw uncorrected reads, each unique combination of TCR and UMI appeared more than ten times on average. In non-small cell lung cancer, the study made a quantitative comparison of TCR alpha and beta repertoires among multiple tumor regions, matched nontumor lung and blood. TCR repertoire features were related to nonsynonymous mutation counts determined by whole-exome sequencing of tumor tissue. Both alpha and beta chains were TCR-sequenced in hundreds of tumor regions, fewer than 80 matched nontumor lung samples and around 54 PBMC samples obtained at surgery.

Cut back by 7 bases and 1 base, the V and J ends lie 16 bases apart. For CDR1 and CDR2, the germline V gene lists SGHTA and FQGNSA. The CDR3 numbers 15 residues from cysteine through phenylalanine. The read is trimmed to its CDR3 DNA, 45 bases read in frame from base 1. Library preparation used 5' RACE. This sample was sequenced with a NextSeq 500. The TCR library protocol attached a unique molecular identifier to each TCR cDNA molecule to allow correction of PCR and sequencing errors. The authors' analysis ran thus. Decombinator tools were used for TCR identification, UMI-based error correction and CDR3 extraction. TCRs above a frequency of 2 per 1,000, corresponding to the top 1% of the tumor frequency distribution, were defined as expanded. Expanded tumor TCRs statistically deemed absent (corrected P<0.05) from at least one tumor region were classed as regional, and all other expanded tumor TCRs were classed as ubiquitous. Renyi diversity was calculated using the R vegan package after each repertoire was subsampled 100 times to 5,000 TCRs. To build CDR3 similarity networks, amino acid triplet string-kernel similarity was used, and CDR3s were connected when their pairwise similarity was above 0.82. The public reads were run again by TCRdb, first through fastp at Q25 and then through MiXCR, and only productive beta chains were kept. Rows matching on CDR3 protein sequence are summarized as one entry with the most common DNA and genes. These V and J calls derive from TCRdb rather than the authors' analysis. The table for this sample lists roughly 18,000 distinct CDR3 sequences; about 9.6% of them were counted only once. Clones ranked in the top ten supply about a fifth of the sample.

Overall study outcomes, separate from this receptor: TCR-seq coverage of tumor T cells was estimated at only approximately 7% for alpha chains and approximately 12% for beta chains. The count of ubiquitous expanded TCRs correlated with the count of ubiquitous nonsynonymous mutations, and the count of regional expanded TCRs correlated with the count of regional nonsynonymous mutations. Confirming at a functional level the hypothesis that regional TCRs recognize regional mutations was considered to require additional single-cell paired TCR alpha and beta sequencing. The tumor nonsynonymous mutation count correlated with the number of expanded intratumoral alpha and beta TCRs.

As regards this clonotype: Its specific antigen is unknown. No much larger clone exists at a distance of one base, and base qualities are not known. A library made for alpha chains picked up this beta chain off target, so its size means little.

The time point label for this specimen denotes: sample taken at primary tumor resection. Donors were 72 patients with early-stage, untreated non-small cell lung cancer from the lung TRACERx cohort. For TCR sequencing, whole RNA was extracted from tumor and nontumor lung tissue, or from cryopreserved PBMC samples, and no cell sorting was done. A patient was chosen for TCR sequencing only when enough RNA was available from at least two tumor regions. A lung pathologist reviewed the tumor and adjacent nontumor lung specimens before the specimens were selected. This receptor was identified in a female donor with early-stage non-small cell lung cancer. The V and J genes are TRBV7-2 and TRBJ2-5; the D segment could be TRBD1, given 6 matching bases. The source was lung tumor tissue, collected at surgery. The CDR3 region: CASNLVDRSQETQYF. The sequenced DNA: TGTGCCAGCAACTTGGTGGACAGATCCCAAGAGACCCAGTACTTC.